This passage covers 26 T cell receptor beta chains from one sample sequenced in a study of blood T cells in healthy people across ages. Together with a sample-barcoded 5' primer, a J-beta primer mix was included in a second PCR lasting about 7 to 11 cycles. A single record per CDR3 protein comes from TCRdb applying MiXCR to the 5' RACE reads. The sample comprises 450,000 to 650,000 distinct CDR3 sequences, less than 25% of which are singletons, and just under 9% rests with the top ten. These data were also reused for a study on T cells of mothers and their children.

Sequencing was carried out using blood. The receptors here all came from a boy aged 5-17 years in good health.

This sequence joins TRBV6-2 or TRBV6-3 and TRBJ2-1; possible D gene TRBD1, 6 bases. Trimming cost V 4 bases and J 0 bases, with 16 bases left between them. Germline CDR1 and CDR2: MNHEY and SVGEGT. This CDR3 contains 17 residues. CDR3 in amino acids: CASSSLDRSSSYNEQFF. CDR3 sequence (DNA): TGTGCCAGCAGTTCACTTGACAGGTCGAGCTCCTACAATGAGCAGTTCTTC.

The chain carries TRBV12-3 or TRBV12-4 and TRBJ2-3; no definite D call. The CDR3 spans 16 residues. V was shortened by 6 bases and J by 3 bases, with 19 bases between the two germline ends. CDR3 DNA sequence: TGTGCCAGCAGCCTGCAAGGTCTTACGGATACAGATACGCAGTATTTT. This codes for CASSLQGLTDTDTQYF.

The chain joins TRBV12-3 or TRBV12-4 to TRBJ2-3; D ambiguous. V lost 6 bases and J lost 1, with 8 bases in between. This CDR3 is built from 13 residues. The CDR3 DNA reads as TGTGCCAGCAGGACGGTTGGCACAGATACGCAGTATTTT. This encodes CASRTVGTDTQYF.

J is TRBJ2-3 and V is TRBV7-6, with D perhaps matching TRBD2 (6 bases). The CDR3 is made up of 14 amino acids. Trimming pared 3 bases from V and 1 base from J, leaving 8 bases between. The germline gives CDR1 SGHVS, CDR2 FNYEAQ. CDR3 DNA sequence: TGTGCCAGCAGCTTCCGGAGGGGCACAGATACGCAGTATTTT. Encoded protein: CASSFRRGTDTQYF.

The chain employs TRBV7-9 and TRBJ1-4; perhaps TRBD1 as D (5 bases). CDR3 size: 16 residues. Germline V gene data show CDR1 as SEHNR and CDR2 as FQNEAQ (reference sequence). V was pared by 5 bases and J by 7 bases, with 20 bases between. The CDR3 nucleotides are TGTGCCAGCAGCCTAATCGAGACGGGGGTTCGTGAAAAACTGTTTTTT. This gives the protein CASSLIETGVREKLFF.

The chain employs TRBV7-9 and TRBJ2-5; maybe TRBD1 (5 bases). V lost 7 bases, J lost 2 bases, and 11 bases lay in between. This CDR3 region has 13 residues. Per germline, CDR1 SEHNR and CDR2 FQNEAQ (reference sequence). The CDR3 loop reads CASTLNRQETQYF. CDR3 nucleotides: TGTGCCAGCACCCTGAACAGGCAAGAGACCCAGTACTTC.

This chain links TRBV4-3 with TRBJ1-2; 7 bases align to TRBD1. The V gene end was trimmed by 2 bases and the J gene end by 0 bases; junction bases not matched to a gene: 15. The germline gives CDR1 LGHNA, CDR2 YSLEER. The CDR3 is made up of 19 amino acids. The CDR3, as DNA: TGCGCCAGCAGCCAACGGGGGGGCGGGACAGCGAGCTCTAACTATGGCTACACCTTC. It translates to CASSQRGGGTASSNYGYTF.

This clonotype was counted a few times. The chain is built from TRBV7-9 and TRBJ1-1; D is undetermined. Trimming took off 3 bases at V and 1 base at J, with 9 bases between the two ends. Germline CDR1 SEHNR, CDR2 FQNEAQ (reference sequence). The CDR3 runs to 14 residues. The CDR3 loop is CASSFPRQNTEAFF. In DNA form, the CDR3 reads TGTGCCAGCAGCTTCCCCCGACAGAACACTGAAGCTTTCTTT.

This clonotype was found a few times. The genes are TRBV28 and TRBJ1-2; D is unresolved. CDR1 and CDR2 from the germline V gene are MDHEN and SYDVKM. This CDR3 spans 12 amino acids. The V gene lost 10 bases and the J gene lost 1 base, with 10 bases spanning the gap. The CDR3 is CATEWGNYGYTF. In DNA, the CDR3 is TGTGCCACCGAATGGGGTAACTATGGCTACACCTTC.

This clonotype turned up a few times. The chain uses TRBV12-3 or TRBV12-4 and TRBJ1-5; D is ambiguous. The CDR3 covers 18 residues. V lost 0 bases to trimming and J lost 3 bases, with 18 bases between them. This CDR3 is CASSLAGRMEPVNQPQHF. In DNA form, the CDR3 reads TGTGCCAGCAGTTTAGCGGGCAGGATGGAGCCGGTCAATCAGCCCCAGCATTTT.

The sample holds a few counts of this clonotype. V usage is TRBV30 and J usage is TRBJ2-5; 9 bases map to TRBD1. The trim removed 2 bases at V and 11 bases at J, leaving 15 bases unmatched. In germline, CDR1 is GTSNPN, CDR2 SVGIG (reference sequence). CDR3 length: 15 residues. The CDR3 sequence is CAWSPGGDRAFGQYF. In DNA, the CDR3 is TGTGCCTGGAGTCCCGGCGGGGACAGGGCCTTCGGGCAGTACTTC.

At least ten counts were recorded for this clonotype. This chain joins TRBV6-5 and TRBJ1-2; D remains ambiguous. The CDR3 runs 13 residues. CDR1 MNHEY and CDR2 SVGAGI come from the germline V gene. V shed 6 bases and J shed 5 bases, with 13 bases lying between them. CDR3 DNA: TGTGCCAGCAGCCGTACGTGGAGGTATGGCTACACCTTC. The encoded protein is CASSRTWRYGYTF.

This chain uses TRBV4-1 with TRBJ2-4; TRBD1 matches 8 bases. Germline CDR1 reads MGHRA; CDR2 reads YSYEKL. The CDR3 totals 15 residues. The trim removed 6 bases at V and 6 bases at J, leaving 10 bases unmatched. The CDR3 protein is CASSLTGTGVNIQYF. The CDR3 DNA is TGCGCCAGCAGTCTCACCGGGACAGGAGTAAACATTCAGTACTTC.

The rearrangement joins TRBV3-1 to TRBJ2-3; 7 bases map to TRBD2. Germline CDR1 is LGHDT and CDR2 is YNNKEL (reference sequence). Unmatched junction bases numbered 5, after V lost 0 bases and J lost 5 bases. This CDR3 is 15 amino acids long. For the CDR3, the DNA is TGTGCCAGCAGCCAAGAAATATCGGGGGGAGATACGCAGTATTTT. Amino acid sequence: CASSQEISGGDTQYF.

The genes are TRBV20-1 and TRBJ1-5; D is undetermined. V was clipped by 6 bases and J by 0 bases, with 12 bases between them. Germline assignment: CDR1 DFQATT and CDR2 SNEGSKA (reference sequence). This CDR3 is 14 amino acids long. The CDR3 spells CSAPTLYSNQPQHF. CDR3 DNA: TGCAGTGCCCCGACACTTTATAGCAATCAGCCCCAGCATTTT.

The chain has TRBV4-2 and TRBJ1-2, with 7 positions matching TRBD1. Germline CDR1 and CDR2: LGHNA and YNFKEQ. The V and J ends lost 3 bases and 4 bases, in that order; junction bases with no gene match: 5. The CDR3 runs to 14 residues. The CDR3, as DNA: TGTGCCAGCAGCCACCCGGGACAGCTCTATGGCTACACCTTC. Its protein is CASSHPGQLYGYTF.

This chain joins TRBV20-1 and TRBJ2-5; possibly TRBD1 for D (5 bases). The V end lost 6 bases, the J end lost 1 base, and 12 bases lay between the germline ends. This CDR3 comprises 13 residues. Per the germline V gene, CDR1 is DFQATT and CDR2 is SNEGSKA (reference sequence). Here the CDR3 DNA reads TGCAGTGCCAGACGGCAGGGCCAAGAGACCCAGTACTTC. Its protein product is CSARRQGQETQYF.

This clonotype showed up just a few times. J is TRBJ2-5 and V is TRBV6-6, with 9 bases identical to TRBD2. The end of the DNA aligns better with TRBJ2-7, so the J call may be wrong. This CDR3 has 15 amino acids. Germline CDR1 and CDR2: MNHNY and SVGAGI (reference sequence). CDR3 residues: CAKQSSGDSSYEQYF. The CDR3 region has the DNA TGTGCTAAGCAGTCTAGCGGGGACAGCTCCTACGAGCAGTACTTC.

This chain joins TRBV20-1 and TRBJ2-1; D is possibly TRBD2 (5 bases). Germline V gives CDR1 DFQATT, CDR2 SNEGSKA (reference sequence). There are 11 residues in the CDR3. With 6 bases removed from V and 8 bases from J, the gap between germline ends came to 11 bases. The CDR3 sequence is CSAGRSHEQFF. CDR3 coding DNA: TGCAGTGCGGGGAGATCCCATGAGCAGTTCTTC.

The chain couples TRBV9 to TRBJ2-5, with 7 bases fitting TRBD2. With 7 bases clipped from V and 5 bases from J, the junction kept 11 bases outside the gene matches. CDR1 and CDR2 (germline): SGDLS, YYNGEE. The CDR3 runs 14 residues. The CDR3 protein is CASGPASGGETQYF. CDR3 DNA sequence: TGTGCCAGCGGGCCGGCTAGCGGAGGGGAGACCCAGTACTTC.

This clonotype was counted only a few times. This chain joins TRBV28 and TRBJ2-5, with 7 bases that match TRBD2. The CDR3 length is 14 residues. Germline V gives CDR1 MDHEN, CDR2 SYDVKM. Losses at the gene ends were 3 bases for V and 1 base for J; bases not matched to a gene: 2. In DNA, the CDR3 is TGTGCCAGCAGTTTGATAGCGGGCCAAGAGACCCAGTACTTC. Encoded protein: CASSLIAGQETQYF.

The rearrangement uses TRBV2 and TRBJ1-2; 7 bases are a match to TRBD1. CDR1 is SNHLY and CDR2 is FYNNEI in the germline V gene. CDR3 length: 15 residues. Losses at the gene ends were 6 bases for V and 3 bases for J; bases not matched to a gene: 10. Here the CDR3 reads CASSWRGRYDYGYTF. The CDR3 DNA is TGTGCCAGCAGCTGGAGGGGGCGGTATGACTATGGCTACACCTTC.

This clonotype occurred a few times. The chain's CDR3 is CASSPQTGDTEAFF. The DNA of the CDR3 is TGTGCCAGCAGCCCACAGACAGGGGACACTGAAGCTTTCTTT. This chain links TRBV7-2 with TRBJ1-1; TRBD1 aligns across 8 bases. Germline V gene data show CDR1 as SGHTA and CDR2 as FQGNSA. After removal of 5 bases from V and 3 bases from J, the junction contained 5 bases not matched to a gene. This CDR3 comprises 14 residues.

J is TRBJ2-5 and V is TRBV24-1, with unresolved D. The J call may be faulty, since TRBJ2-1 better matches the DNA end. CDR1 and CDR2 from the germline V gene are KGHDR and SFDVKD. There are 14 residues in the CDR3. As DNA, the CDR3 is TGTGCCACCAGTGATGGTAAAGGGCGGTATGAGCAGTTCTTC. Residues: CATSDGKGRYEQFF.

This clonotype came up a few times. The DNA of the CDR3 is TGTGCCAGCAGCTTAGGGACCATCAGAGGGGAGACCCAGTACTTC. It is translated as CASSLGTIRGETQYF. The V gene is TRBV7-9, the J gene TRBJ2-5; D is possibly TRBD2 (5 bases). Germline V gene lookup returns CDR1 SEHNR and CDR2 FQNEAQ (reference sequence). Trimming removed 1 base at V and 5 bases at J, with 14 bases between. This CDR3 spans 15 amino acids.

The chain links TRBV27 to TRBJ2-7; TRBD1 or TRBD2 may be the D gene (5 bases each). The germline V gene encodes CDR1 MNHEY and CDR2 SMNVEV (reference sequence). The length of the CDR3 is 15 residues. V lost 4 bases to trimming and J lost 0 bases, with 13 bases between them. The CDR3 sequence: CASSSWDGPSYEQYF. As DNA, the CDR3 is TGTGCCAGCAGTTCGTGGGACGGGCCCTCCTACGAGCAGTACTTC.